Presented here are 8 T cell receptor beta chains from one specimen sequenced in a study of neoadjuvant anti-PD-1 for oral cavity cancer. Sample time point: after neoadjuvant nivolumab, at surgical resection. Using immunoSEQ multiplex PCR, the repertoire was profiled, and TCRdb retains in-frame clones only, with some absent. The sample includes around 14,000 clones, around 70% of them seen just once. This specimen was PBMCs, taken after nivolumab (anti-PD-1) treatment. The receptors were gathered from a person aged 35-80 years with oral cavity squamous cell carcinoma.

This chain connects TRBV9 to TRBJ2-5; TRBD1 aligns across 9 bases. The CDR3 sequence is 18 residues long. CDR1 SGDLS and CDR2 YYNGEE come from the germline V gene. With 4 bases clipped from V and 4 bases from J, the junction kept 17 bases outside the gene matches. DNA of the CDR3: TGTGCCAGCAGCACAGGTACCACCGGGACAGGGAAGCGAGAGACCCAGTACTTC. It translates to CASSTGTTGTGKRETQYF.

V is TRBV7-9 and J is TRBJ1-1; D is uncertain. The CDR3 has 12 residues. Trimming stripped 5 bases from V and 6 bases from J, with 10 bases between. Looked up from germline, CDR1 is SEHNR and CDR2 is FQNEAQ (reference sequence). CDR3 nucleotides: TGTGCCAGCAGCCCTCATGAAGCTGAAGCTTTCTTT. As protein: CASSPHEAEAFF. The full variable domain, its missing parts supplied by reference TRBV7-9 and TRBJ1-1, is DTGVSQNPRHKITKRGQNVTFRCDPISEHNRLYWYRQTLGQGPEFLTYFQNEAQLEKSRLLSDRFSAERPKGSFSTLEIQRTEQGDSAMYLCASSPHEAEAFFGQGTRLTVV.

The J gene is TRBJ2-3, the V gene TRBV27; TRBD2 matches at 8 bases. Looked up from germline, CDR1 is MNHEY and CDR2 is SMNVEV (reference sequence). The junction had 6 bases not matched to a gene; V was cut back by 5 bases and J by 2 bases. CDR3 size: 15 residues. The CDR3 region is CASSRLAGYTDTQYF. The CDR3 nucleotides are TGTGCCAGCAGTCGGCTAGCGGGCTACACAGATACGCAGTATTTT.

The rearrangement joins TRBV6-5 to TRBJ2-5, with unresolved D. The germline V gene has CDR1 MNHEY and CDR2 SVGAGI. The V end lost 2 bases, the J end lost 1 base, and 5 bases lay between the germline ends. The CDR3 covers 13 residues. The CDR3: CASSYARQETQYF. CDR3 bases: TGTGCCAGCAGTTACGCTCGCCAAGAGACCCAGTACTTC.

There are a few counts of this clone. The rearrangement links TRBV28 to TRBJ2-2; TRBD2 aligns across 8 bases. This CDR3 region has 15 residues. Unmatched junction bases numbered 7, after V lost 6 bases and J lost 4 bases. From germline, CDR1 is MDHEN and CDR2 SYDVKM. The CDR3 region is CASRDGSGSTGELFF. In nucleotides, the CDR3 is TGTGCCAGCAGGGACGGGAGCGGGAGCACCGGGGAGCTGTTTTTT.

The chain joins TRBV19 to TRBJ2-5, with D possibly being TRBD1 (6 bases). Germline V CDR1 and CDR2: LNHDA, SQIVND (reference sequence). This CDR3 is 14 amino acids long. The V and J ends lost 3 bases and 2 bases respectively, with 10 bases between them. CDR3 coding DNA: TGTGCCAGTAGTATGGTACAGGGACAAGAGACCCAGTACTTC. Its protein product is CASSMVQGQETQYF.

CDR3 sequence (DNA): TGTGCCAGCAGGTCCGGAGGCGGGAGGGGGATAGATACGCAGTATTTT. It is translated as CASRSGGGRGIDTQYF. The V call is TRBV2, the J call TRBJ2-3, with 9 bases identical to TRBD2. This CDR3 comprises 16 residues. Trimming removed 6 bases from V and 5 bases from J; junction bases left unmatched: 12. Germline assignment: CDR1 SNHLY and CDR2 FYNNEI.

The rearrangement joins TRBV28 to TRBJ2-2; D not resolved. There are 14 residues in the CDR3. V shed 5 bases and J shed 5 bases, with 12 bases lying between them. Germline CDR1 is MDHEN and CDR2 is SYDVKM. CDR3: CASSARLVTGELFF. The CDR3, as DNA: TGTGCCAGCAGTGCAAGACTCGTAACCGGGGAGCTGTTTTTT.